This is a list of T cell receptor beta chains from one sample in a study of OX40 agonist ivuxolimab in advanced cancers. TCRdb's table, derived via immunoSEQ multiplex PCR, lists solely in-frame clones and lacks some. The sample yields roughly 86,000 clones, roughly nine tenths seen once. Sequenced here: CD4+ or CD8+ T cells sorted from blood, sampled in a trial of the OX40 agonist ivuxolimab. All receptors derive from an adult with an advanced solid tumor such as melanoma, head and neck, liver or kidney cancer. Each CDR3 is given with its conserved first and last residue. The order of the fields is V gene, J gene, D gene, clone size, CDR3 protein, CDR3 DNA. D genes are given only for firm matches. Clone size, where shown, is once, few, many, or a class for clones that have expanded.

TRBV7-2	TRBJ2-1	NA	NA	CASSLGITQIYNEQFF	TGTGCCAGCAGCTTAGGTATAACACAGATTTACAATGAGCAGTTCTTC
TRBV5-1	TRBJ2-2	NA	NA	CASNPFGRGTGELFF	TGCGCCAGCAATCCCTTCGGACGAGGCACCGGGGAGCTGTTTTTT
TRBV5-1	TRBJ2-1	TRBD2	once	CASSTPSGGSYNEQFF	TGCGCCAGCAGCACCCCTAGCGGGGGCTCCTACAATGAGCAGTTCTTC
TRBV27	TRBJ2-5	TRBD2	NA	CASSLSGTSVETQYF	TGTGCCAGCAGTTTATCCGGGACTAGCGTCGAGACCCAGTACTTC
TRBV5-1	TRBJ2-3	TRBD2	few	CASTLGLAGDADTQYF	TGCGCCAGCACGTTGGGACTAGCGGGAGACGCAGATACGCAGTATTTT
TRBV30	TRBJ2-3	NA	NA	CAWTVTDTQYF	TGTGCCTGGACTGTCACAGATACGCAGTATTTT
TRBV28	TRBJ1-5	NA	NA	CASRSRGPSNQPQHF	TGTGCCAGCAGATCCAGGGGACCTAGCAATCAGCCCCAGCATTTT
TRBV19	TRBJ1-5	TRBD1	NA	CASSIGQGFNQPQHF	TGTGCCAGTAGTATAGGACAGGGTTTCAATCAGCCCCAGCATTTT
TRBV28	TRBJ2-4	TRBD1	once	CASSSTGVRLAKNIQYF	TGTGCCAGCAGTTCGACAGGGGTAAGACTAGCCAAAAACATTCAGTACTTC
TRBV4-3	TRBJ2-3	TRBD2	once	CASSRGTSGTDTQYF	TGCGCCAGCAGCCGGGGGACTAGCGGGACGGATACGCAGTATTTT
TRBV28	TRBJ1-5	NA	once	CAGTRGNQPQHF	TGTGCCGGAACGAGGGGCAATCAGCCCCAGCATTTT
TRBV28	TRBJ1-4	NA	NA	CASSPGGRHEKLFF	TGTGCCAGCAGCCCCGGGGGGCGGCACGAAAAACTGTTTTTT
TRBV7-2	TRBJ1-5	NA	NA	CASSLAGRGQPQHF	TGTGCCAGCAGCTTAGCGGGTAGGGGTCAGCCCCAGCATTTT
TRBV29-1	TRBJ2-1	TRBD2	NA	CSASGAGRNEQFF	TGCAGCGCTAGCGGGGCAGGGAGGAATGAGCAGTTCTTC
TRBV18	TRBJ2-3	TRBD2	NA	CASSPGLAGTDTQYF	TGTGCCAGCTCACCGGGACTAGCGGGAACAGATACGCAGTATTTT
TRBV27	TRBJ2-6	TRBD1	NA	CASSFQGQGTLGANVLTF	TGTGCCAGCAGTTTCCAGGGACAGGGGACGCTTGGGGCCAACGTCCTGACTTTC
TRBV5-1	TRBJ1-1	TRBD1	NA	CASSSGQRNTEAFF	TGCGCCAGCAGCTCGGGACAGAGGAACACTGAAGCTTTCTTT
TRBV28	TRBJ2-7	NA	NA	CASSSRPVRYEQYF	TGTGCCAGCAGTTCCCGTCCAGTCCGTTACGAGCAGTACTTC